The 29 T cell receptor beta chains below come from one sample, sequenced in a study of cytomegalovirus exposure and HLA in healthy donors. The PCR was carried out with 60 Vbeta primers and 13 Jbeta primers. Here immunoSEQ multiplex PCR was the method, and the copy in TCRdb shows in-frame clones only, minus some. The repertoire table contains about 67,000 clones. The sample consisted of PBMCs. The receptors derive from a woman aged 40 to 50 in good health and CMV-seropositive.

The CDR3 nucleotides are TGCGCCAGCAGCCCACGGGGGGGGGCGTTTGAAAAACTGTTTTTT. It translates to CASSPRGGAFEKLFF. The rearrangement links TRBV5-1 to TRBJ1-4; D might be TRBD1 (6 bases). This CDR3 contains 15 residues. The V gene's germline CDR1 is SGHRS and CDR2 YFSETQ. Trimming took 4 bases from V and 7 from J, leaving 17 bases between them.

The V gene is TRBV11-3, the J gene TRBJ2-2, with a weak D call TRBD2 (5 bases). The V gene's germline CDR1 is SGHNT and CDR2 YENEEA. The CDR3 has 13 amino acids. The V end lost 3 bases, the J end lost 6 bases, and 8 bases lay between the germline ends. Here the CDR3 reads CASSFRDPGELFF. CDR3 in DNA: TGTGCCAGCAGCTTTCGGGATCCCGGGGAGCTGTTTTTT.

The chain links TRBV4-1 to TRBJ2-1; perhaps TRBD2 as D (6 bases). The CDR3 runs 17 residues. Trimming left V 3 bases short and J 1 base short, with 16 bases between. The germline V gene encodes CDR1 MGHRA and CDR2 YSYEKL. In DNA, the CDR3 is TGCGCCAGCAGCCACGGGAGAACACAAGATTCCTACAATGAGCAGTTCTTC. This sequence encodes CASSHGRTQDSYNEQFF.

This rearrangement joins TRBV27 to TRBJ2-2, with D possibly TRBD2 on 5 matching bases. Trimming took 8 bases from V and 4 from J, leaving 14 bases between them. This CDR3 has 14 residues. Germline loops: CDR1 MNHEY, CDR2 SMNVEV (reference sequence). In DNA form, the CDR3 reads TGTGCCAGCCGGGGTCTGGTTAGCACCGGGGAGCTGTTTTTT. Translated, it gives CASRGLVSTGELFF.

The chain links TRBV4-1 to TRBJ2-1; maybe TRBD2 (5 bases). V was clipped by 3 bases and J by 9 bases, with 15 bases between them. This CDR3 is built from 14 residues. CDR1 MGHRA and CDR2 YSYEKL come from the germline V gene. CDR3 sequence: CASSQAPDYGEQFF. CDR3 nucleotides: TGCGCCAGCAGCCAGGCCCCAGACTATGGTGAGCAGTTCTTC.

CDR3 in amino acids: CASSEQGSNTEAFF. Written as DNA, the CDR3 is TGTGCCAGCAGTGAACAGGGTTCAAACACTGAAGCTTTCTTT. The chain combines TRBV6-1 with TRBJ1-1, with D possibly TRBD1 on 5 matching bases. Trimming took off 2 bases at V and 2 bases at J, with 9 bases between the two ends. This CDR3 contains 14 residues. Germline CDR1 MNHNS, CDR2 SASEGT.

As regards this clone: The germline gene is not matched at one end of the junction; a read error may be the cause. The chain links TRBV6-1 to TRBJ2-5; tentative D call: TRBD1 (6 bases). The CDR3 has 14 amino acids. Germline CDR1 MNHNS, CDR2 SASEGT. CDR3 sequence reads: CASIEDRIQETQYF. The CDR3 DNA follows: TGTGCCAGCATTGAAGACAGGATTCAAGAGACCCAGTACTTC.

The chain employs TRBV4-1 and TRBJ2-7; 7 bases map to TRBD2. This CDR3 region has 14 residues. V trimming: 2 bases; J trimming: 2 bases; junction bases outside the gene matches: 3. Germline CDR1 reads MGHRA; CDR2 reads YSYEKL. CDR3 sequence (DNA): TGCGCCAGCAGCCAATCCGGGACTACCTACGAGCAGTACTTC. This encodes CASSQSGTTYEQYF.

This sequence joins TRBV15 and TRBJ2-5; tentatively, D is TRBD2 (6 bases). Near its end, the DNA agrees better with TRBJ2-7, so the J call may be wrong. Germline V gives CDR1 LNHNV, CDR2 YYDKDF (reference sequence). The CDR3 covers 13 residues. CDR3 nucleotides: TGTGCCACCAGGCGGGAAATGGGGTACGAGCAGTACTTC. This translates into CATRREMGYEQYF.

V is TRBV5-6 and J is TRBJ2-7; D possibly corresponds to TRBD1 (5 bases). Germline assignment: CDR1 SGHDT and CDR2 YYEEEE. The CDR3 is made up of 11 amino acids. V was pared by 4 bases and J by 4 bases, with 6 bases between. The CDR3 is CASSRQYEQYF. The CDR3 bases are TGTGCCAGCAGCCGACAGTACGAGCAGTACTTC.

This chain connects TRBV4-1 to TRBJ2-3, with TRBD2 matching over 9 bases. Germline V gene sequence: CDR1 MGHRA, CDR2 YSYEKL. The CDR3 totals 16 residues. With 1 base clipped from V and 3 bases from J, the junction kept 5 bases outside the gene matches. As DNA, the CDR3 is TGCGCCAGCAGCCAAGGGCGGGGGGGCCGGACAGATACGCAGTATTTT. It translates to CASSQGRGGRTDTQYF.

CDR3: CASSSRQVNTEAFF. CDR3 nucleotides: TGTGCCAGCAGCTCCCGACAGGTGAACACTGAAGCTTTCTTT. The gene calls are TRBV4-2 and TRBJ1-1, with a tentative D call TRBD1 (6 bases). The CDR3 has 14 amino acids. The germline gives CDR1 LGHNA, CDR2 YNFKEQ. V was trimmed by 5 bases and J by 0 bases, leaving 10 bases between them.

The V call is TRBV11-2, the J call TRBJ1-3; no firm D call. The germline gives CDR1 SGHAT, CDR2 FQNNGV. The CDR3 is made up of 14 amino acids. V was cut by 2 bases and J by 2 bases, with 7 bases left in between. CDR3 bases: TGTGCCAGCAGCTTAACGGTCGCTGGAAACACCATATATTTT. Encoded protein: CASSLTVAGNTIYF.

This sequence joins TRBV6-1 and TRBJ2-3; 9 bases match TRBD1. The CDR3 is made up of 15 amino acids. The germline V gene encodes CDR1 MNHNS and CDR2 SASEGT. V shed 6 bases, J shed 3 bases, and the junction held 7 bases outside the gene matches. CDR3 residues: CASSRDRVFTDTQYF. CDR3 DNA: TGTGCCAGCAGCCGGGACAGGGTTTTTACAGATACGCAGTATTTT.

V usage is TRBV28 and J usage is TRBJ2-5, with TRBD1 as a possible D gene (6 bases). Trimming removed 3 bases at V and 6 bases at J, with 14 bases between. The CDR3 spans 14 residues. The V gene's germline CDR1 is MDHEN and CDR2 SYDVKM. The CDR3 nucleotides read TGTGCCAGCAGTTTGTTGGGGGCTGGTAAGACCCAGTACTTC. Encoded protein: CASSLLGAGKTQYF.

This sequence joins TRBV28 and TRBJ2-3; 7 nucleotides agree with TRBD2. This CDR3 has 14 amino acids. Germline lookup yields CDR1 MDHEN and CDR2 SYDVKM. The V and J ends lost 8 bases and 3 bases, in that order; junction bases with no gene match: 8. CDR3 DNA: TGTGCCAGCCCGCACGGGGGGAGTACAGATACGCAGTATTTT. Encoded protein: CASPHGGSTDTQYF.

This CDR3 reads CASSFTSQGAHPGELFF. In nucleotides, the CDR3 is TGCGCCAGCAGCTTCACTTCACAGGGGGCGCATCCCGGGGAGCTGTTTTTT. J is TRBJ2-2 and V is TRBV5-1; TRBD1 matches at 9 bases. The V segment lost 2 bases and the J segment 6 bases; nucleotides outside the gene matches: 11. This CDR3 is 17 amino acids long. In germline, CDR1 is SGHRS, CDR2 YFSETQ.

The chain is built from TRBV28 and TRBJ2-4; perhaps TRBD2 as D (7 bases). The CDR3 is made up of 14 amino acids. Germline assignment: CDR1 MDHEN and CDR2 SYDVKM. Trimming took 6 bases from V and 6 from J, leaving 15 bases between them. Here the CDR3 DNA reads TGTGCCAGCAGCCTCACGGGGGGCGGAAACATTCAGTACTTC. This gives the protein CASSLTGGGNIQYF.

The J gene is TRBJ1-2, the V gene TRBV6-5; unclear D gene. The germline V and J ends were trimmed by 5 bases and 0 bases, with 13 bases remaining between them. Germline V CDR1 and CDR2: MNHEY, SVGAGI. This CDR3 comprises 15 residues. The CDR3 nucleotides are TGTGCCAGCAGTCCTCCGACGGGAGCTAACTATGGCTACACCTTC. Its translation is CASSPPTGANYGYTF.

The rearrangement joins TRBV14 to TRBJ2-6; TRBD2 agrees at 11 bases. The CDR3 is made up of 18 amino acids. Germline V gene data show CDR1 as SGHDN and CDR2 as FVKESK. Trimming removed 4 bases from V and 4 bases from J; junction bases left unmatched: 9. CDR3: CASSPNLAGGGGANVLTF. The CDR3 nucleotides read TGTGCCAGCAGCCCGAACCTAGCGGGAGGAGGAGGGGCCAACGTCCTGACTTTC.

The V gene is TRBV6-5, the J gene TRBJ2-3; 9 nucleotides align to TRBD1. The ends lost 6 bases at V and 3 bases at J; junction bases unmatched: 1. The length of the CDR3 is 13 residues. The germline V gene has CDR1 MNHEY and CDR2 SVGAGI. The CDR3 sequence: CASRTGGTDTQYF. For the CDR3, the DNA is TGTGCCAGCAGGACAGGGGGGACAGATACGCAGTATTTT.

J is TRBJ1-1 and V is TRBV5-6; D unresolved. The CDR3 sequence is 15 residues long. Germline V CDR1 and CDR2: SGHDT, YYEEEE. The germline V and J ends were trimmed by 2 bases and 0 bases, with 11 bases remaining between them. The CDR3 sequence: CASSFGPRMNTEAFF. CDR3 coding DNA: TGTGCCAGCAGCTTCGGTCCCCGTATGAACACTGAAGCTTTCTTT.

J is TRBJ2-7 and V is TRBV5-4, with a weak D call TRBD2 (6 bases). Trimming cost V 4 bases and J 2 bases, with 13 bases left between them. Germline CDR1 is SGHNT and CDR2 is YYREEE (reference sequence). This CDR3 region has 14 residues. The CDR3 DNA is TGTGCCAGCAGCGGGGGGACTGCTACCTACGAGCAGTACTTC. Translating gives CASSGGTATYEQYF.

The CDR3 region has the DNA TGTGCCAGTAGTATAACAGGGTGGTTGAACACTGAAGCTTTCTTT. Its protein product is CASSITGWLNTEAFF. The chain has TRBV19 and TRBJ1-1; maybe TRBD1 (6 bases). Germline-derived CDR1 and CDR2 are LNHDA and SQIVND (reference sequence). The CDR3 length is 15 residues. V was trimmed by 2 bases and J by 0 bases, leaving 10 bases between them.

The rearrangement uses TRBV19 and TRBJ2-7; 10 bases fit TRBD2. V lost 9 bases to trimming and J lost 2 bases; unmatched junction nucleotides: 7. The CDR3 is 14 residues long. Per the germline V gene, CDR1 is LNHDA and CDR2 is SQIVND (reference sequence). The CDR3 DNA reads TGTGCCAGCAGCACTAGCGGGGATACCTACGAGCAGTACTTC. It codes for CASSTSGDTYEQYF. Full variable domain (outside the CDR3, taken from reference TRBV19 and TRBJ2-7): DGGITQSPKYLFRKEGQNVTLSCEQNLNHDAMYWYRQDPGQGLRLIYYSQIVNDFQKGDIAEGYSVSREKKESFPLTVTSAQKNPTAFYLCASSTSGDTYEQYFGPGTRLTVT.

The V call is TRBV19, the J call TRBJ1-5; D gene unclear. The V end was cut by 10 bases, the J end by 1 base, with 17 bases between. The CDR3 loop spans 15 amino acids. The V gene's germline CDR1 is LNHDA and CDR2 SQIVND (reference sequence). In DNA, the CDR3 is TGTGCCACCGCCCGCCCAGGTCGGAGCAATCAGCCCCAGCATTTT. This codes for CATARPGRSNQPQHF.

The chain joins TRBV19 to TRBJ1-4; D perhaps matches TRBD1 (5 bases). Trimming took 11 bases from V and 8 from J, leaving 18 bases between them. The germline gives CDR1 LNHDA, CDR2 SQIVND (reference sequence). The CDR3 spans 13 residues. The CDR3: CALGREGYEKLFF. DNA of the CDR3: TGTGCCCTCGGCCGGGAGGGGTACGAAAAACTGTTTTTT.

The chain carries TRBV27 and TRBJ1-2; D is unresolved. Trimming left V 2 bases short and J 2 bases short, with 12 bases between. CDR1 is MNHEY and CDR2 is SMNVEV in the germline V gene (reference sequence). This CDR3 spans 15 amino acids. CDR3 amino acids: CASSLTLQRNYGYTF. The CDR3 coding sequence is TGTGCCAGCAGTTTAACACTCCAGAGGAACTATGGCTACACCTTC.

This sequence joins TRBV5-1 and TRBJ2-1; D perhaps matches TRBD2 (5 bases). V was trimmed by 0 bases and J by 6 bases, leaving 10 bases between them. The germline CDR1 and CDR2 sequences are SGHRS and YFSETQ. This CDR3 contains 14 residues. The CDR3: CASSLGAEGNEQFF. The CDR3 nucleotides read TGCGCCAGCAGCTTGGGGGCCGAGGGCAATGAGCAGTTCTTC.